What follows are 26 T cell receptor beta chains derived from one specimen sequenced in a study of blood T cell repertoires in COVID-19. The table came from immunoSEQ multiplex PCR; TCRdb's copy has only in-frame clones and leaves some out. In the table there are more than 80,000 clones, about 85% of which are singletons. Sequencing used peripheral blood. The source of these receptors is a woman in her seventies with acute or convalescent COVID-19.

The chain combines TRBV27 with TRBJ2-5, with D possibly matching TRBD2 (5 bases). Trimming cost V 6 bases and J 1 base, with 12 bases left between them. This CDR3 has 14 amino acids. CDR1 and CDR2 from the germline V gene are MNHEY and SMNVEV (reference sequence). CDR3: CASSLRGFQETQYF. DNA of the CDR3: TGTGCCAGCAGCCTCCGGGGATTCCAAGAGACCCAGTACTTC.

The genes are TRBV24-1 and TRBJ2-1; D gene ambiguous. The V gene lost 6 bases and the J gene lost 9 bases, with 14 bases spanning the gap. The germline CDR1 and CDR2 sequences are KGHDR and SFDVKD. CDR3 size: 13 residues. The CDR3 nucleotides read TGTGCCACCAGTAGCTACTCGCCAGGTGAGCAGTTCTTC. Amino acids: CATSSYSPGEQFF.

CDR3 loop: CASSQGWTVFDGYTF. In DNA, the CDR3 is TGTGCCAGCAGCCAAGGATGGACAGTTTTTGATGGCTACACCTTC. The chain has TRBV3-1 (or the pseudogene TRBV3-2) and TRBJ1-2, with D possibly being TRBD1 (6 bases). This CDR3 is built from 15 residues. The ends were cut back, 1 base at V and 6 bases at J, with 15 bases in the middle. Looked up from germline, CDR1 is LGHDT and CDR2 is YNNKEL (reference sequence).

The chain joins TRBV6-1 to TRBJ1-1, with unresolved D. Looked up from germline, CDR1 is MNHNS and CDR2 is SASEGT. This CDR3 region has 15 residues. V lost 3 bases and J lost 4, with 15 bases in between. CDR3 sequence reads: CASSERAPVVTEAFF. DNA of the CDR3: TGTGCCAGCAGTGAGCGGGCTCCGGTTGTCACTGAAGCTTTCTTT.

This chain uses TRBV29-1 with TRBJ2-1; a possible D gene is TRBD2 (6 bases). CDR3 size: 13 residues. From germline, CDR1 is SQVTM and CDR2 ANQGSEA. The V end was cut by 6 bases, the J end by 0 bases, with 9 bases between. The CDR3 here is CSVLASSYNEQFF. The CDR3 DNA follows: TGCAGCGTGCTAGCGAGCTCCTACAATGAGCAGTTCTTC.

This clone was recorded only once. The chain carries TRBV29-1 and TRBJ1-1; tentative D call: TRBD1 (5 bases). Germline V gene data show CDR1 as SQVTM and CDR2 as ANQGSEA. The CDR3 has 13 residues. V was cut by 7 bases and J by 6 bases, with 18 bases left in between. CDR3 nucleotide sequence: TGCAGCGGTTACCTGACAGCTCTCCCTGAAGCTTTCTTT. Translating gives CSGYLTALPEAFF.

The chain links TRBV28 to TRBJ1-1; a weak D match, TRBD1 (5 bases). The ends were cut back, 1 base at V and 5 bases at J, with 11 bases in the middle. This CDR3 region has 14 residues. CDR1 is MDHEN, CDR2 SYDVKM, per germline. This chain's CDR3 is CASSLSEGRTEAFF. CDR3 sequence (DNA): TGTGCCAGCAGTTTATCAGAGGGGAGGACTGAAGCTTTCTTT.

The V and J genes are TRBV7-9 and TRBJ2-5; 7 nucleotides line up with TRBD2. The CDR3 is 17 amino acids. Per germline, CDR1 SEHNR and CDR2 FQNEAQ (reference sequence). J gave up 5 bases and V 4 bases, and 16 bases lay outside the gene matches. This CDR3 reads CASSSRTGLPGGETQYF. The CDR3 DNA follows: TGTGCCAGCAGCTCTAGGACGGGACTTCCCGGGGGGGAGACCCAGTACTTC.

This clone was seen only once. V and J are TRBV19 and TRBJ2-7; TRBD1 aligns across 9 bases. V was clipped by 5 bases and J by 4 bases; unmatched bases: 9. The CDR3 consists of 15 residues. The germline V gene has CDR1 LNHDA and CDR2 SQIVND (reference sequence). The CDR3 DNA sequence: TGTGCCAGTAGTGTCGCCGGGACAGGGTCTTACGAGCAGTACTTC. Residues: CASSVAGTGSYEQYF.

The chain is built from TRBV3-1 (or the pseudogene TRBV3-2) and TRBJ1-1; D call uncertain. CDR1 LGHDT and CDR2 YNNKEL come from the germline V gene (reference sequence). The CDR3 is made up of 11 amino acids. Trimming took off 7 bases at V and 8 bases at J, with 11 bases between the two ends. CDR3 sequence reads: CASTSRREAFF. CDR3 DNA: TGTGCCAGCACCTCGAGGAGAGAAGCTTTCTTT.

This rearrangement joins TRBV7-3 to TRBJ2-3, with D possibly matching TRBD2 (6 bases). The CDR3 sequence is 14 residues long. Looked up from germline, CDR1 is SGHTA and CDR2 is FQGTGA. With 5 bases removed from V and 8 bases from J, the gap between germline ends came to 17 bases. The CDR3 nucleotides are TGTGCCAGCAGCCCTGGGGGAGGAACGGGTACGCAGTATTTT. This gives the protein CASSPGGGTGTQYF.

The J gene is TRBJ2-7, the V gene TRBV9; 7 nucleotides agree with TRBD1. Germline lookup yields CDR1 SGDLS and CDR2 YYNGEE. The CDR3 loop spans 14 amino acids. J was trimmed by 5 bases and V by 0 bases; bases with no gene match: 5. The CDR3 loop reads CASSVEGALDEQYF. CDR3 bases: TGTGCCAGCAGCGTAGAGGGGGCTCTCGACGAGCAGTACTTC.

The J gene is TRBJ1-1, the V gene TRBV6-5; 7 positions match TRBD1. This CDR3 region has 14 residues. V lost 2 bases to trimming and J lost 5 bases; unmatched junction nucleotides: 5. Germline V gene lookup returns CDR1 MNHEY and CDR2 SVGAGI. The CDR3 region has the DNA TGTGCCAGCAGTTACCGGGACAGACGGACTGAAGCTTTCTTT. Protein product: CASSYRDRRTEAFF.

The chain recombines TRBV15 with TRBJ2-7; 8 bases line up with TRBD1. Losses at the gene ends were 2 bases for V and 3 bases for J; bases not matched to a gene: 6. This CDR3 is 15 amino acids long. Germline V gene sequence: CDR1 LNHNV, CDR2 YYDKDF (reference sequence). In DNA form, the CDR3 reads TGTGCCACCAGCAGATGGGGACAGGACAGCTACGAGCAGTACTTC. Protein sequence: CATSRWGQDSYEQYF.

This chain connects TRBV27 to TRBJ2-7; the match to TRBD1 covers 8 bases. The CDR3 has 15 residues. V shed 4 bases and J 6 bases; nucleotides not matched to a gene: 11. Germline V gene data show CDR1 as MNHEY and CDR2 as SMNVEV (reference sequence). DNA of the CDR3: TGTGCCAGCAGTTCGAGATTGGGGACAGGAGGCGAGCAGTACTTC. Translating gives CASSSRLGTGGEQYF.

The CDR3 DNA follows: TGTGCCAGCAGCACCCCTAGTGGCCTAGCGGGGGGGTACAATGAGCAGTTCTTC. Encoded protein: CASSTPSGLAGGYNEQFF. The chain has TRBV9 and TRBJ2-1; 12 bases agree with TRBD2. CDR1 is SGDLS, CDR2 YYNGEE, per germline. Losses at the gene ends were 4 bases for V and 4 bases for J; bases not matched to a gene: 12. CDR3 length: 18 residues.

This sequence joins TRBV9 and TRBJ1-5; no firm D call. V gave up 4 bases and J gave up 3 bases, with 8 bases separating them. CDR1 and CDR2 (germline): SGDLS, YYNGEE. The CDR3 has 13 amino acids. In nucleotides, the CDR3 is TGTGCCAGCAGCCCCGGACTCAATCAGCCCCAGCATTTT. Protein sequence: CASSPGLNQPQHF.

The chain recombines TRBV28 with TRBJ1-2; 10 bases map to TRBD1. V was clipped by 2 bases and J by 2 bases; unmatched bases: 2. Germline lookup yields CDR1 MDHEN and CDR2 SYDVKM. CDR3 length: 15 residues. CDR3 sequence reads: CASSLPGQGNYGYTF. CDR3 bases: TGTGCCAGCAGTTTACCGGGACAGGGGAACTATGGCTACACCTTC.

This sequence joins TRBV6-5 and TRBJ2-1, with D possibly matching TRBD1 (5 bases). The germline CDR1 and CDR2 sequences are MNHEY and SVGAGI. Trimming stripped 10 bases from V and 8 bases from J, with 18 bases between. The CDR3 totals 13 residues. CDR3 coding DNA: TGTGCCACCGGCCAGGGTCGTTGGGATGAGCAGTTCTTC. It codes for CATGQGRWDEQFF.

This sequence joins TRBV10-3 and TRBJ1-6; 8 nucleotides match TRBD1. The CDR3 contains 17 residues. V shed 6 bases, J shed 1 base, and the junction held 8 bases outside the gene matches. Germline V lookup: CDR1 ENHRY, CDR2 SYGVKD. CDR3 amino acids: CAIRGTGSTSYNSPLHF. The CDR3 DNA sequence: TGTGCCATCAGGGGGACAGGCTCCACGTCCTATAATTCACCCCTCCACTTT.

This clone was picked up a small number of times. The CDR3 reads CATSDPNRVSPLHF. Written as DNA, the CDR3 is TGTGCCACCAGTGATCCGAACAGGGTCTCACCCCTCCACTTT. The genes are TRBV24-1 and TRBJ1-6; D possibly corresponds to TRBD1 (6 bases). Germline loops: CDR1 KGHDR, CDR2 SFDVKD. The ends were cut back, 3 bases at V and 10 bases at J, with 12 bases in the middle. The CDR3 contains 14 residues.

The V call is TRBV3-1 (or the pseudogene TRBV3-2), the J call TRBJ2-5; 10 bases fit TRBD2. Germline V gene lookup returns CDR1 LGHDT and CDR2 YNNKEL (reference sequence). The CDR3 is 17 amino acids. After removal of 4 bases from V and 4 bases from J, the junction contained 12 bases not matched to a gene. CDR3 nucleotides: TGTGCCAGCAGCCCCTACCAGAGCGGGGGGGCGGGAGAGACCCAGTACTTC. Protein: CASSPYQSGGAGETQYF.

The genes are TRBV3-1 (or the pseudogene TRBV3-2) and TRBJ1-1; D not resolved. Trimming cost V 3 bases and J 5 bases, with 16 bases left between them. From germline, CDR1 is LGHDT and CDR2 YNNKEL (reference sequence). This CDR3 is 15 amino acids long. The CDR3 sequence is CASSQSLGGGTEAFF. CDR3 bases: TGTGCCAGCAGCCAGTCCCTAGGCGGTGGTACTGAAGCTTTCTTT.

The chain links TRBV27 to TRBJ1-6, with TRBD1 matching 8 bases. Germline V gene data show CDR1 as MNHEY and CDR2 as SMNVEV (reference sequence). CDR3 size: 14 residues. V lost 4 bases, J lost 9 bases, and 5 bases stayed unmatched. The CDR3 loop is CASSYGQGGSPLHF. The CDR3 nucleotides are TGTGCCAGCAGTTACGGACAGGGCGGTTCACCCCTCCACTTT.

This clone was seen a single time. V gene TRBV9 combines with J gene TRBJ2-5, with 13 bases matching TRBD2. Trimming cost V 3 bases and J 4 bases; bases outside gene matches: 15. The CDR3 is 19 amino acids. CDR1 and CDR2 (germline): SGDLS, YYNGEE. The CDR3 nucleotides read TGTGCCAGCAGCGCCACTAGCGGGGGGGCCGATTTTACCAGAGAGACCCAGTACTTC. Residues: CASSATSGGADFTRETQYF.

V and J are TRBV30 and TRBJ1-4, with D unresolved. The CDR3 runs 12 residues. V was clipped by 3 bases and J by 6 bases, with 8 bases between them. The germline gives CDR1 GTSNPN, CDR2 SVGIG (reference sequence). The CDR3 region is CAWRGAYEKLFF. The CDR3 DNA sequence: TGTGCCTGGAGGGGCGCCTATGAAAAACTGTTTTTT.